The 3 T cell receptor beta chains given below trace back to one sample, sequenced in a study of cytomegalovirus exposure and HLA in healthy donors. Use of 60 Vbeta and 13 Jbeta primers characterized the PCR. Measured with immunoSEQ multiplex PCR; TCRdb has only the in-frame clones, and not every one. The repertoire holds 120,000 or so clones, with approximately 78% as singletons. Sequenced material: PBMCs. All receptors derive from a man younger than 40 in good health and CMV-seropositive.

This chain uses TRBV5-4 with TRBJ2-7; D gene uncertain. Trimming shortened V by 0 bases and J by 5 bases, and 9 bases separated the two germline ends. CDR3 length: 13 amino acids. CDR1 SGHNT and CDR2 YYREEE come from the germline V gene (reference sequence). The CDR3 sequence: CASSLAMADEQYF. CDR3 sequence (DNA): TGTGCCAGCAGCTTGGCTATGGCGGACGAGCAGTACTTC.

The CDR3 protein is CASSSGTGTGANVLTF. For the CDR3, the DNA is TGTGCCAGCAGCTCAGGGACAGGGACTGGGGCCAACGTCCTGACTTTC. V gene TRBV11-1 combines with J gene TRBJ2-6; TRBD1 aligns across 9 bases. The CDR3 runs to 16 residues. Germline V lookup: CDR1 SGHAT, CDR2 FQDESV (reference sequence). J was trimmed by 2 bases and V by 4 bases; bases with no gene match: 3. Looking up the rest from reference TRBV11-1 and TRBJ2-6 gives the full variable domain: EAEVAQSPRYKITEKSQAVAFWCDPISGHATLYWYRQILGQGPELLVQFQDESVVDDSQLPKDRFSAERLKGVDSTLKIQPAELGDSAMYLCASSSGTGTGANVLTFGAGSRLTVL.

V gene TRBV7-9 combines with J gene TRBJ2-1, with 8 positions matching TRBD2. Looked up from germline, CDR1 is SEHNR and CDR2 is FQNEAQ (reference sequence). The CDR3 contains 16 residues. The junction had 9 bases not matched to a gene; V was cut back by 1 base and J by 7 bases. CDR3 loop: CASSLVLGLDRNEQFF. For the CDR3, the DNA is TGTGCCAGCAGCTTAGTATTGGGACTAGATAGGAATGAGCAGTTCTTC.